The next 6 T cell receptor beta chains were all read from a single sample in a study of control samples from healthy donors and cancer patients. Libraries were prepared by immunoSEQ multiplex PCR; TCRdb keeps only in-frame clonotypes and omits some of them. The sample consists of some 87,000 clones, around 83% of them appearing once. Material for sequencing was PBMCs. Source of these receptors: a man aged 55 to 70 with head and neck cancer.

CDR3 nucleotides: TGCGCCAGCAGCTTGGAACGACCGCGGCGGACAGTCCGGAGGGGTGAGCAGTTCTTC. Protein sequence: CASSLERPRRTVRRGEQFF. This chain uses TRBV5-1 with TRBJ2-1; D possibly matches TRBD1 or TRBD2 (6 bases each). The V end lost 0 bases, the J end lost 9 bases, and 28 bases lay between the germline ends. Germline loops: CDR1 SGHRS, CDR2 YFSETQ. The length of the CDR3 is 19 residues.

This clone was recorded only once. V usage is TRBV5-1 and J usage is TRBJ1-5; D unresolved. Trimming took 4 bases from V and 4 from J, leaving 15 bases between them. The CDR3 consists of 15 residues. Germline values: CDR1 SGHRS, CDR2 YFSETQ. CDR3 in DNA: TGCGCCAGCAGCATTGGTGCGGGAGGAAATCAGCCCCAGCATTTT. Amino acid sequence: CASSIGAGGNQPQHF. Full variable domain (outside the CDR3, taken from reference TRBV5-1 and TRBJ1-5): KAGVTQTPRYLIKTRGQQVTLSCSPISGHRSVSWYQQTPGQGLQFLFEYFSETQRNKGNFPGRFSGRQFSNSRSEMNVSTLELGDSALYLCASSIGAGGNQPQHFGDGTRLSIL.

This chain joins TRBV27 and TRBJ1-2, with D unclear. CDR1 is MNHEY and CDR2 is SMNVEV in the germline V gene (reference sequence). V was pared by 5 bases and J by 9 bases, with 10 bases between. This CDR3 region has 11 residues. The CDR3 is CASSRHLSYTF. The CDR3 nucleotides read TGTGCCAGCAGTCGACATTTGAGCTACACCTTC.

This clone occurred once. The V call is TRBV5-4, the J call TRBJ2-7; 9 positions match TRBD1. The CDR3 sequence is 14 residues long. The V gene's germline CDR1 is SGHNT and CDR2 YYREEE (reference sequence). V was clipped by 5 bases and J by 0 bases; unmatched bases: 3. The DNA of the CDR3 is TGTGCCAGCAGAAGGACAGGGGCCTCCTACGAGCAGTACTTC. It specifies CASRRTGASYEQYF.

The J gene is TRBJ2-2, the V gene TRBV2; 7 nucleotides align to TRBD1. This CDR3 has 15 residues. V lost 4 bases and J lost 6; bases outside the gene matches: 8. The germline V gene encodes CDR1 SNHLY and CDR2 FYNNEI. The CDR3 is CASSADRAPAGELFF. DNA for the CDR3: TGTGCCAGCAGTGCTGACAGGGCCCCCGCCGGGGAGCTGTTTTTT.

The J gene is TRBJ2-7, the V gene TRBV12-3 or TRBV12-4; D call uncertain. CDR3 size: 12 residues. Trimming took 10 bases from V and 1 from J, leaving 11 bases between them. The CDR3 region is CAISVGSYEQYF. The CDR3 DNA is TGTGCCATCTCCGTGGGGTCCTACGAGCAGTACTTC.